This is a list of T cell receptor beta chains from one sample in a study of CD8+ T cells in alopecia areata. Repertoires were generated with immunoSEQ multiplex PCR, while TCRdb's copy carries only in-frame clones and drops some. The data show 95,000 to 100,000 clones, 60% seen once. The input for sequencing was CD8+ T cells sorted from blood, taken between weeks 55 and 65, from a patient treated with tofacitinib. The receptors come from a human donor with alopecia areata. Each CDR3 is given with its conserved first and last residue. The order of the fields is V gene, D gene, J gene, clone size, CDR3 protein, CDR3 DNA. D genes are given only for firm matches. Clone size appears in some rows only: once, few, many, or a class for an expanded clone.

>TRBV7-6|-|TRBJ1-6|-
CASSLARRGGPNSPLHF
TGTGCCAGCAGCTTAGCGCGTCGGGGGGGGCCAAATTCACCCCTCCACTTT
>TRBV7-2|-|TRBJ1-2|few
CASVGGVNYGYTF
TGTGCCAGCGTTGGTGGGGTGAACTATGGCTACACCTTC
>TRBV25-1|-|TRBJ2-1|-
CASSVERLFYNEQFF
TGTGCCAGCAGTGTGGAGCGGTTATTCTACAATGAGCAGTTCTTC
>TRBV7-9|-|TRBJ2-1|few
CASSPTDNEQFF
TGTGCCAGCAGCCCGACAGACAATGAGCAGTTCTTC
>TRBV12-5|-|TRBJ1-5|-
CASGLGQDNQPQHF
TGTGCTAGTGGTTTGGGACAGGACAATCAGCCCCAGCATTTT
>TRBV7-9|-|TRBJ2-7|-
CASSPGPREQYF
TGTGCCAGCAGCCCCGGGCCGAGGGAGCAGTACTTC
>TRBV4-1|TRBD1|TRBJ1-1|-
CASSHRQTGVNTEAFF
TGCGCCAGCAGCCACCGTCAGACAGGGGTAAACACTGAAGCTTTCTTT
>TRBV27|-|TRBJ2-1|once
CASSLTRNNEQFF
TGTGCCAGCAGTCTGACAAGAAACAATGAGCAGTTCTTC
>TRBV25-1|-|TRBJ2-7|-
CASSESYEQYF
TGTGCCAGCAGTGAATCCTACGAGCAGTACTTC
>TRBV15|-|TRBJ2-5|-
CATGGIQETQYF
TGTGCCACCGGGGGGATACAAGAGACCCAGTACTTC
>TRBV2|-|TRBJ2-7|-
CASSEGRSSYEQYF
TGTGCCAGCAGTGAAGGCAGGTCATCCTACGAGCAGTACTTC
>TRBV2|-|TRBJ2-3|-
CARRTPDTQYF
TGTGCCAGACGGACCCCGGATACGCAGTATTTT
>TRBV5-4|-|TRBJ1-1|-
CASSRGDTEAFF
TGTGCCAGCAGCAGGGGGGACACTGAAGCTTTCTTT
>TRBV30|TRBD2|TRBJ2-1|-
CASLRDYSYNEQFF
TGTGCCTCCCTCCGGGACTATTCCTACAATGAGCAGTTCTTC
>TRBV7-9|-|TRBJ2-1|few
CASSLGGNRAPQFF
TGTGCCAGCAGCTTAGGGGGAAACAGGGCTCCGCAGTTCTTC
>TRBV13|-|TRBJ1-2|few
CASSPGRDNYGYTF
TGTGCCAGCAGCCCCGGACGGGACAACTATGGCTACACCTTC
>TRBV30|-|TRBJ1-3|few
CAWSVDNPGQHF
TGTGCCTGGAGTGTTGACAACCCGGGACAACATTTT
>TRBV7-9|TRBD1|TRBJ1-4|-
CASSRRGQVEKLFF
TGTGCCAGCAGCCGCAGGGGGCAGGTCGAAAAACTGTTTTTT
>TRBV7-6|-|TRBJ2-7|-
CASSLSRPLEQYF
TGTGCCAGCAGCTTGAGTCGGCCCCTCGAGCAGTACTTC
>TRBV4-2|TRBD1|TRBJ2-7|-
CASSQGEQGSSYEQYF
TGTGCCAGCAGCCAAGGGGAACAGGGGAGCTCCTACGAGCAGTACTTC
>TRBV6-5|-|TRBJ2-2|once
CASSPVPQNTGELFF
TGTGCCAGCAGTCCCGTCCCGCAAAACACCGGGGAGCTGTTTTTT
>TRBV29-1|TRBD1|TRBJ1-2|few
CSVDRGYYGYTF
TGCAGCGTGGACAGGGGGTACTATGGCTACACCTTC
>TRBV4-1|-|TRBJ2-7|-
CASSPGQGYPEQYF
TGCGCCAGCAGCCCAGGGCAGGGGTACCCCGAGCAGTACTTC
>TRBV6-5|-|TRBJ1-4|-
CASSGGEKLFF
TGTGCCAGCAGTGGGGGTGAAAAACTGTTTTTT
>TRBV18|-|TRBJ2-3|-
CASSPRALDTQYF
TGTGCCAGCTCACCGAGGGCCTTAGATACGCAGTATTTT
>TRBV7-9|-|TRBJ2-7|few
CASSSNQRPAYEQYF
TGTGCCAGCAGCTCAAACCAACGCCCCGCCTACGAGCAGTACTTC
>TRBV2|-|TRBJ1-2|-
CASSEGRSRLYGYTF
TGTGCCAGCAGTGAAGGGCGGTCTAGACTCTATGGCTACACCTTC
>TRBV29-1|TRBD2|TRBJ2-3|-
CSAGAGGYTDTQYF
TGCAGCGCCGGCGCGGGGGGTTACACAGATACGCAGTATTTT
>TRBV9|TRBD1|TRBJ1-4|few
CASSLTGGSNEKLFF
TGTGCCAGCAGCTTGACAGGGGGGTCTAATGAAAAACTGTTTTTT
>TRBV5-1|-|TRBJ1-2|once
CASRKGGDGYTF
TGCGCCAGCCGAAAGGGTGGCGATGGCTACACCTTC
>TRBV7-9|-|TRBJ2-5|once
CASSLGRNQYF
TGTGCCAGCAGCTTAGGAAGAAACCAGTACTTC